This T cell receptor beta chain came from a study of regulatory T cells in long-lasting Graves disease. The study's findings and limits: Favored gene segments in persistent disease were TRBV28, TRBJ1-2 and TRBJ2-5.

The junction had 2 bases not matched to a gene; V was cut back by 5 bases and J by 1 base. The CDR3 totals 14 residues. Per the germline V gene, CDR1 is SGHTA and CDR2 is FQGTGA. Specified time point: newly diagnosed GD, antithyroid drugs for less than 3 months. After RNA was extracted from PBMCs, the TCR library was made from it. Combining iRepertoire HTBI primers with Arm-PCR of CDR3 regions, the authors built TCR beta libraries. MiXCR, applied by TCRdb to the multiplex PCR reads, yields one record per CDR3 protein. The sample has 450,000 to 600,000 distinct CDR3 sequences, about 17% seen once. This clonotype was seen ten or more times. No antigen is known for it. These data were also filed under a second study, of T cells in Graves' hyperthyroidism and ophthalmopathy. That work contributes: An initial round of RT-PCR targeting the TCR CDR3 relied on the HTBI primer set.

This chain uses TRBV7-3 with TRBJ2-1; 7 nucleotides match TRBD2. Material: peripheral blood mononuclear cells (PBMCs), obtained at new diagnosis, from a patient treated with antithyroid drugs. The receptor was isolated from a man in his forties with Graves disease. The CDR3 bases are TGTGCCAGCAGCCCGGGACTATCCTACAATGAGCAGTTCTTC. Amino acid sequence: CASSPGLSYNEQFF.